A single sample gave rise to the 10 T cell receptor beta chains below, sequenced in a study of beta chain features in type 1 diabetes. Since all of the isolated RNA was reverse transcribed, expressed TCRB transcripts were what got sequenced. This table comes from immunoSEQ multiplex PCR, and its TCRdb copy is limited to in-frame clones, with some not included. The sample lists about 320,000 clones, approximately 14% occurring once. Sequencing input: central memory CD4+ T cells from blood. The source of these receptors is a man aged 25 to 45 in good health.

The chain couples TRBV15 to TRBJ2-5; D possibly corresponds to TRBD1 (6 bases). The CDR3 loop spans 15 amino acids. Looked up from germline, CDR1 is LNHNV and CDR2 is YYDKDF (reference sequence). Trimming cost V 5 bases and J 1 base, with 14 bases left between them. As DNA, the CDR3 is TGTGCCACCAGCCGACAGGTATTACCCCAAGAGACCCAGTACTTC. This gives the protein CATSRQVLPQETQYF. Full variable domain (rest looked up from reference TRBV15 and TRBJ2-5): DAMVIQNPRYQVTQFGKPVTLSCSQTLNHNVMYWYQQKSSQAPKLLFHYYDKDFNNEADTPDNFQSRRPNTSFCFLDIRSPGLGDTAMYLCATSRQVLPQETQYFGPGTRLLVL.

The CDR3 DNA follows: TGTGCCAGCAGCTTGTCGCTAGTTTCGGAGACCCAGTACTTC. As protein: CASSLSLVSETQYF. The chain joins TRBV5-6 to TRBJ2-5; D remains unclear. The CDR3 contains 14 residues. The germline V gene has CDR1 SGHDT and CDR2 YYEEEE. Trimming removed 1 base at V and 5 bases at J, with 12 bases between.

V and J are TRBV6-1 and TRBJ2-7; D gene uncertain. Germline CDR1 is MNHNS and CDR2 is SASEGT. Trimming left V 2 bases short and J 4 bases short, with 6 bases between. There are 12 residues in the CDR3. CDR3 protein: CASSEFGYEQYV. CDR3 coding DNA: TGTGCCAGCAGTGAATTCGGATACGAGCAGTACGTC.

This clone was picked up many times. This rearrangement joins TRBV11-1 to TRBJ2-3; 9 bases agree with TRBD2. CDR3 length: 13 amino acids. Germline assignment: CDR1 SGHAT and CDR2 FQDESV (reference sequence). The J segment lost 9 bases and the V segment lost 7 bases, leaving 8 bases of the junction unmatched. CDR3 nucleotides: TGTGCCAGCACTCGCGGGAGGGGAGGAACGCAGTATTTT. This translates into CASTRGRGGTQYF.

This clone was counted a few times. The rearrangement links TRBV20-1 to TRBJ2-7; no clear D gene. Germline CDR1 reads DFQATT; CDR2 reads SNEGSKA (reference sequence). This CDR3 has 11 residues. Trimming took 0 bases from V and 0 from J, leaving 0 bases between them. Here the CDR3 DNA reads TGCAGTGCTAGAGACTCCTACGAGCAGTACGTC. Translating gives CSARDSYEQYV.

This clone was observed at least ten times. Here the CDR3 DNA reads TGCGCCAGCAGCTTCCCGACAGGGGCCAATGAGCAGTTCTTC. Translation gives CASSFPTGANEQFF. This chain joins TRBV4-1 and TRBJ2-1; 8 bases align to TRBD1. The germline gives CDR1 MGHRA, CDR2 YSYEKL. The trim removed 5 bases at V and 6 bases at J, leaving 6 bases unmatched. The CDR3 loop spans 14 amino acids.

This clone occurred a few times. The chain combines TRBV5-6 with TRBJ2-3; 9 positions match TRBD2. Per the germline V gene, CDR1 is SGHDT and CDR2 is YYEEEE. Trimming cost V 4 bases and J 4 bases; bases outside gene matches: 10. The CDR3 is 16 residues long. CDR3 nucleotide sequence: TGTGCCAGCAGCCCCATAGGCGGGAGGGGCCCAGATACGCAGTATTTT. Amino acids: CASSPIGGRGPDTQYF.

The gene calls are TRBV5-6 and TRBJ2-6; 9 positions match TRBD1. CDR1 SGHDT and CDR2 YYEEEE come from the germline V gene. The CDR3 is 18 amino acids. V lost 6 bases to trimming and J lost 1 base; unmatched junction nucleotides: 11. Here the CDR3 reads CASTRGTGFYSGANVLTF. CDR3 nucleotides: TGTGCCAGCACCAGGGGGACAGGGTTTTATTCTGGGGCCAACGTCCTGACTTTC. The whole variable domain, filled in from reference TRBV5-6 and TRBJ2-6, reads DAGVTQSPTHLIKTRGQQVTLRCSPKSGHDTVSWYQQALGQGPQFIFQYYEEEERQRGNFPDRFSGHQFPNYSSELNVNALLLGDSALYLCASTRGTGFYSGANVLTFGAGSRLTVL.

This clone was recorded a few times. The V and J genes are TRBV18 and TRBJ1-5, with D hard to call. The CDR3 has 13 residues. The germline CDR1 and CDR2 sequences are KGHSH and LQKENI. Trimming pared 3 bases from V and 7 bases from J, leaving 10 bases between. CDR3 sequence reads: CASSPALQQPQHF. The CDR3 DNA reads TGTGCCAGCTCACCCGCCCTCCAGCAGCCCCAGCATTTT.

Regarding this clone: This may come from a read error, since a much larger clone is one base off. V gene TRBV5-4 combines with J gene TRBJ2-2; D could derive from TRBD1 or TRBD2 (5 bases each). The CDR3 has 16 amino acids. V dropped 0 bases and J dropped 4 bases, with 13 bases sitting between them. Looked up from germline, CDR1 is SGHNT and CDR2 is YYREEE (reference sequence). CDR3 amino acids: CASSLEGTVLTGELFF. The CDR3 DNA follows: TGTGCCAGCAGCTTGGAAGGGACGGTACTCACCGGGGAGCTGTTTTTT.